This T cell receptor beta chain derives from a study of T-cell reconstitution after alpha-beta-depleted transplantation in children listed by TCRdb under 2016. A note on the overall study: Using TCR repertoire profiling, the study quantitatively followed how T-cell immune reconstitution unfolded in children after TCRalphabeta/CD19-depleted allogeneic hematopoietic cell transplantation.

CDR1 DFQATT and CDR2 SNEGSKA are derived from the germline V gene (reference sequence). Trimming at the junction amounts to 3 bases on V and 6 bases on J, and the germline ends lie 14 bases apart. From the cysteine up to the phenylalanine, the CDR3 has a length of 13 residues. The sequence is cut down to CDR3 DNA, 39 bases in frame from base 1. Note on this clonotype: Its antigen target is currently unknown. Base qualities were left out, and no much larger clone turns up one base away.

Library generation was performed with PCR. Instrument on record: Illumina HiSeq 2500. TCR libraries were prepared with molecular barcoding, using unique molecular identifiers to normalize TCRbeta repertoire quantification. TCRdb's own reprocessing of the public reads used fastp at Q25 and MiXCR and kept productive beta chains. Identical CDR3 proteins give one entry, which carries the most common genes and DNA. For this sample the table gives roughly 610,000 distinct CDR3 sequences, of which 8% to 11% were detected only once. The ten largest clones take up around 4% of the sample. This TCR was sampled from a human donor who donated a stem cell graft to a child with acute myeloid leukemia. Sequenced material: PBMCs from the stem cell graft donor, taken from the stem cell graft. This chain joins TRBV20-1 to TRBJ1-2; the D segment cannot be called with confidence. CDR3 region: CSARPPSRNGYTF. Here is the DNA: TGCAGTGCTAGGCCGCCCAGTCGCAATGGCTACACCTTC.